This T cell receptor beta chain was observed in a study of T cells in localized non-small cell lung cancer. This CDR3 has 16 residues. Germline assignment: CDR1 MNHGY and CDR2 SAAAGT. Trimming at V came to 2 bases and at J to 10 bases, leaving 12 bases not matched to a gene. In its sample, this clone was seen a few times. Measured with immunoSEQ multiplex PCR; TCRdb has only the in-frame clones, and not every one. The sample holds 960 or so clones, more than 20% seen once. Source: normal lung tissue next to the tumor, taken before any cancer treatment. This chain links TRBV6-8 with TRBJ1-1; 11 nucleotides line up with TRBD1. The TCR comes from a woman aged 35-75 years with stage III squamous cell lung carcinoma. The DNA of the CDR3 is TGTGCCAGCAGTTACCCCGGGATGGGACAGGGGGAACTAGCTTTCTTT. The encoded protein is CASSYPGMGQGELAFF.